The 16 T cell receptor beta chains given below trace back to one sample, sequenced in a study of CD8 T cells in ankylosing spondylitis. Study results and limitations: The study identified a TCR beta motif of under 10 highly homologous variants that appeared characteristic of ankylosing spondylitis blood.

Their specific antigens are unknown. TCRdb fed the 5' RACE reads into MiXCR, producing one record per CDR3 protein. This sample has around 490,000 distinct CDR3 sequences; about 5.2% occur once, and the top ten carry under 4.5%. The sample comprised blood, either unsorted or a sorted T cell fraction (not recorded which). These receptors were obtained from a male donor with ankylosing spondylitis.

This clonotype occurred many times. This chain connects TRBV7-3 to TRBJ1-5; the D gene is possibly TRBD1 (5 bases). Germline V gene sequence: CDR1 SGHTA, CDR2 FQGTGA. The CDR3 contains 16 residues. V lost 3 bases, J lost 5 bases, and 17 bases lay in between. This CDR3 reads CASSFCWGRRHQPQHF. The CDR3 nucleotides read TGTGCCAGCAGCTTTTGCTGGGGCCGGAGACATCAGCCCCAGCATTTT.

This clonotype was counted ten times or more. The CDR3: CSASFRGSFNQPQHF. CDR3 DNA sequence: TGCAGTGCTAGCTTCCGGGGAAGTTTCAATCAGCCCCAGCATTTT. The chain carries TRBV20-1 and TRBJ1-5, with D unclear. Trimming removed 3 bases at V and 3 bases at J, with 15 bases between. Germline V gene data show CDR1 as DFQATT and CDR2 as SNEGSKA (reference sequence). The CDR3 runs to 15 residues.

The sample holds many counts of this clonotype. This chain links TRBV7-2 with TRBJ2-5; 9 nucleotides align to TRBD2. CDR3 length equals 14 residues. The V segment lost 3 bases and the J segment 6 bases; nucleotides outside the gene matches: 5. Per the germline V gene, CDR1 is SGHTA and CDR2 is FQGNSA. CDR3 nucleotides: TGTGCCAGCAGCTTCGGTAGCGGGAGTAAGACCCAGTACTTC. It encodes CASSFGSGSKTQYF.

A remark on this clonotype: This may be a read error: a much more frequent sequence differs by one nucleotide. This rearrangement joins TRBV7-9 to TRBJ2-7, with TRBD1 matching over 7 bases. Per germline, CDR1 SEHNR and CDR2 FQNEAQ (reference sequence). This CDR3 region has 15 residues. The CDR3 here is CAGSSDRAGNYEQYF. As DNA, the CDR3 is TGTGCCGGCAGCTCCGACAGGGCTGGTAACTACGAGCAGTACTTC. The whole variable domain, remainder taken from reference TRBV7-9 and TRBJ2-7, is DTGVSQNPRHKITKRGQNVTFRCDPISEHNRLYWYRQTLGQGPEFLTYFQNEAQLEKSRLLSDRFSAERPKGSFSTLEIQRTEQGDSAMYLCAGSSDRAGNYEQYFGPGTRLTVT.

This clonotype showed up many times. The chain couples TRBV6-2 or TRBV6-3 to TRBJ2-1; the D gene could be TRBD1 or TRBD2 (5 bases each). Trimming took 6 bases from V and 4 from J, leaving 19 bases between them. Germline V gene data show CDR1 as MNHEY and CDR2 as SVGEGT. The CDR3 is 16 residues long. CDR3: CASSPRDRRDYNEQFF. The CDR3 coding sequence is TGTGCCAGCAGCCCCAGGGACCGAAGGGATTACAATGAGCAGTTCTTC.

In its sample, this clonotype was seen many times. In nucleotides, the CDR3 is TGCAGCGTTGAAGATTCAGGTCAGCCCCAGCATTTT. Translation gives CSVEDSGQPQHF. V usage is TRBV29-1 and J usage is TRBJ1-5; D call uncertain. Trimming shortened V by 0 bases and J by 6 bases, and 6 bases separated the two germline ends. This CDR3 region has 12 residues. Germline CDR1 and CDR2: SQVTM and ANQGSEA.

Regarding this clonotype: A much larger clone is a single base away; this may be a read error. The CDR3 region has the DNA TGTACCAGCAGTTCTCTCGGCGCCGAGCAGTACTTC. Translation: CTSSSLGAEQYF. The chain has TRBV27 and TRBJ2-7; D is ambiguous. Germline V gene lookup returns CDR1 MNHEY and CDR2 SMNVEV (reference sequence). The CDR3 contains 12 residues.

This clonotype was seen many times. For the CDR3, the DNA is TGCAGCGTTGAGTCATGGCAGGGCCTCTACAATGAGCAGTTCTTC. It specifies CSVESWQGLYNEQFF. The V gene is TRBV29-1, the J gene TRBJ2-1; possibly TRBD1 for D (5 bases). V dropped 3 bases and J dropped 3 bases, with 15 bases sitting between them. Germline V lookup: CDR1 SQVTM, CDR2 ANQGSEA. The length of the CDR3 is 15 residues.

J is TRBJ2-3 and V is TRBV29-1; 15 positions agree with TRBD2. Germline V lookup: CDR1 SQVTM, CDR2 ANQGSEA. Unmatched junction bases numbered 4, after V lost 4 bases and J lost 2 bases. CDR3 length: 16 amino acids. CDR3 nucleotide sequence: TGCAGCGTTGCGGGACTAGCGGGGGGATACACAGATACGCAGTATTTT. Encoded protein: CSVAGLAGGYTDTQYF.

At least ten counts were recorded for this clonotype. The chain uses TRBV20-1 and TRBJ2-7; D possibly corresponds to TRBD2 (5 bases). The CDR3 is made up of 13 amino acids. The V gene's germline CDR1 is DFQATT and CDR2 SNEGSKA (reference sequence). V lost 6 bases to trimming and J lost 2 bases, with 14 bases between them. The CDR3 sequence: CSAWEPVPYEQYF. In DNA, the CDR3 is TGCAGTGCCTGGGAGCCTGTTCCCTACGAGCAGTACTTC.

This clonotype was seen at least ten times. J is TRBJ2-5 and V is TRBV10-2, with a weak D call TRBD1 (6 bases). Between the trimmed V and J ends, which lost 6 bases and 3 bases, there was a span of 26 bases. The germline gives CDR1 WSHSY, CDR2 SAAADI. The CDR3 is 18 amino acids. The CDR3 sequence is CASRAGTFDGIPEETQYF. The CDR3 DNA follows: TGCGCCAGCAGGGCCGGGACATTCGACGGGATCCCCGAAGAGACCCAGTACTTC.

This clonotype was seen more than once but under ten times. This chain uses TRBV18 with TRBJ2-3; a weak D match, TRBD2 (5 bases). The V end lost 3 bases, the J end lost 2 bases, and 27 bases lay between the germline ends. The CDR3 consists of 20 residues. Germline V gene data show CDR1 as KGHSH and CDR2 as LQKENI. The CDR3 DNA follows: TGTGCCAGCTCACCGTCAAGCGTGCGAATCGGGGTATCTGCCACAGATACGCAGTATTTT. Encoded protein: CASSPSSVRIGVSATDTQYF.

This clonotype was seen repeatedly, ten times or more. The chain uses TRBV5-1 and TRBJ2-5; perhaps TRBD2 as D (6 bases). This CDR3 is 13 amino acids long. The germline V gene encodes CDR1 SGHRS and CDR2 YFSETQ. V lost 4 bases to trimming and J lost 5 bases, with 12 bases between them. As DNA, the CDR3 is TGCGCCAGCAGCACGGAGGGTTTCGAGACCCAGTACTTC. It codes for CASSTEGFETQYF.

In its sample, this clonotype was seen many times. V gene TRBV5-6 combines with J gene TRBJ1-2; D is undetermined. The CDR3 is 14 residues long. Trimming cost V 2 bases and J 3 bases, with 11 bases left between them. Germline values: CDR1 SGHDT, CDR2 YYEEEE. The chain's CDR3 is CASSLKGNHYGYTF. The CDR3 DNA reads as TGTGCCAGCAGCTTAAAAGGGAACCACTATGGCTACACCTTC.

The sample holds many counts of this clonotype. The rearrangement uses TRBV5-1 and TRBJ1-1; a possible D gene is TRBD1 (6 bases). V lost 4 bases and J 0 bases, leaving 13 bases between the germline ends. CDR1 and CDR2 from the germline V gene are SGHRS and YFSETQ. The CDR3 has 15 amino acids. For the CDR3, the DNA is TGCGCCAGCAGCCCAAACAGGGCACTGAACACTGAAGCTTTCTTT. Amino acid sequence: CASSPNRALNTEAFF.

This clonotype was seen ten or more times. The chain is built from TRBV5-1 and TRBJ2-1; TRBD1 matches at 8 bases. V trimming: 4 bases; J trimming: 8 bases; junction bases outside the gene matches: 8. CDR1 and CDR2 from the germline V gene are SGHRS and YFSETQ. The CDR3 sequence is 14 residues long. CDR3 amino acids: CASSTWTGRDEQFF. The CDR3 DNA follows: TGCGCCAGCAGCACCTGGACAGGGCGGGATGAGCAGTTCTTC.